This T cell receptor beta chain was captured in a study of blood T cell repertoires in COVID-19 (dated by TCRdb to 2018 to 2020). In the study overall: Samples covering the acute and convalescent phases of COVID-19 were provided by collaborators in the United States, Italy and Spain. The material from the prospective study consisted of cDNA or gDNA derived from T cells, B-cell-depleted T cells, or PBMCs. The dataset comprised deeply sampled blood TCRbeta repertoires from subjects exposed to, actively infected with, or recovered from COVID-19. The repertoires were released in a freely available public database intended as a resource for research on the immune response to SARS-CoV-2. The samples were drawn from the first 160 participants of the ongoing ImmuneRACE study and from 950 to 1,500 subjects provided by 6 global collaborators. Sample metadata almost always included a de-identified subject ID, COVID-19 status, age in years and sex. HLA class I and class II types, where available, came from metadata supplied by the sample provider rather than from assay-based typing.

Enrolling through a virtual design, the prospective study's participants ranged in age from roughly 18 to 100 years and lived across 20 to 30 United States geographic areas. To assign participants to cohorts, the prospective study relied on clinical history that participants themselves reported in a screening survey and a study questionnaire. In the prospective study, mobile phlebotomists collected whole blood, serum and a nasopharyngeal or oropharyngeal swab from each participant. Participants in the prospective study had the option to provide additional blood draws and questionnaires over a roughly 2-month period. Prospective study blood samples were shipped either frozen or at room temperature before DNA extraction. Broad study findings and their caveats: Clinical and demographic metadata were provided uncurated, with the amount varying by source and participant.

The immunoSEQ Assay, a bias-controlled multiplex PCR, was used to amplify TCRbeta CDR3 regions from genomic DNA. Per the source publication's procedure: The number of nucleated cells in each sample was estimated from the amplification of reference gene primers within the assay. Sequence reads were collapsed and filtered to measure the absolute abundance of every unique TCRbeta CDR3 rearrangement. For each sample, productive Simpson clonality was calculated by taking the square root of Simpson's diversity index across productive rearrangements. TCRdb re-hosts the immuneACCESS table, in-frame sequences only. Its copies lack some clones; in the studies checked, an unresolved V gene accounts for under half of them, and the cause for the rest is not known. Clonal size and the V and J genes are those of that table, whereas D and trimming came from the DNA. Within this sample are about 270,000 clones, with more than 80% of them counted one time only. 4.1% of the sample is held by the ten biggest clonotypes.

Points on this clone: Its cognate antigen has yet to be identified. Base quality data are lacking; no much larger clone is found one base away.

Specimen: PBMCs or T cells enriched from blood (not recorded which). The clonotype originates from a woman under 40 with acute COVID-19.

The CDR3 here reads CSAGGGADTQYF. The sequence in DNA is TGCAGCGCTGGGGGAGGGGCAGATACGCAGTATTTT. The rearrangement combines TRBV29-1 with TRBJ2-3, and 7 junctional nucleotides match TRBD2. Spanning cysteine to phenylalanine, the CDR3 consists of 12 amino acids. The retained sequence is limited to the CDR3, 36 bases, with the frame set at the first base. After removal of 7 bases from V and 4 bases from J, the junction retains 5 bases not matched to a gene. Looking up the germline V gene yields CDR1 SQVTM and CDR2 ANQGSEA.